This TCR beta chain was recovered during a study of blood T cell repertoires in COVID-19 (dated by TCRdb to the early 2020s). Turning to the overall study: The collaborator samples originated in the United States, Italy and Spain and spanned the acute and convalescent phases of COVID-19. The sample metadata nearly always contained a de-identified subject ID, COVID-19 status, age in years and sex. The prospective study material was composed of cDNA or gDNA derived from T cells, B-cell-depleted T cells, or PBMCs. HLA class I and class II types, where available, came from metadata supplied by the sample provider rather than from assay-based typing. The repertoires were released in a freely available public database intended as a resource for research on the immune response to SARS-CoV-2. The samples were drawn from two sources: the first 160 participants of the ongoing ImmuneRACE study, and 950 to 1,500 subjects contributed by 6 global collaborators. Deeply sampled blood TCRbeta repertoires from subjects exposed to, actively infected with, or recovered from COVID-19 were included in the dataset.

The full study reports these points: The quantity of clinical and demographic metadata differed by source and by participant and was supplied without curation.

Participants in the prospective study were aged 18 to 89 years, lived in some 24 United States geographic areas, and enrolled through a virtual design. In the prospective study, cohorts were assigned on the basis of participant-reported clinical history obtained from a screening survey and a study questionnaire. Mobile phlebotomists in the prospective study collected whole blood, serum and a nasopharyngeal or oropharyngeal swab from every participant. Participants in the prospective study had the option to provide additional blood draws and questionnaires over a roughly two-month period. Before DNA extraction, blood samples from the prospective study were shipped at room temperature or frozen. TCRbeta CDR3 regions were amplified from genomic DNA by means of the immunoSEQ Assay, a bias-controlled multiplex PCR. In the original analysis: The number of nucleated cells in each sample was estimated from the amplification of reference gene primers within the assay. To quantify the absolute abundance of each unique TCRbeta CDR3 rearrangement, sequence reads were collapsed and filtered. For each sample, productive Simpson clonality was calculated as the square root of Simpson's diversity index across productive rearrangements. TCRdb's version of the immuneACCESS table is confined to in-frame rearrangements and falls short of the full clone set. An unresolved V gene accounts for under half of the shortfall where checked; the remainder is of unknown origin. That table supplies the V and J calls and clone size; D and trimming were determined from the DNA. Here the sample has 220,000 or so clones; 80% to 90% occur a single time. Of the sample, over 12% falls within the top ten clones.

This clone was picked up a small number of times. It has no known antigen specificity. No much larger clone is present one base from it, and per-base qualities are unavailable. Input material: PBMCs or T cells enriched from blood (not recorded which). The sequence came from a woman between 45 and 60 years old with acute COVID-19.

The sequenced DNA is TGTGCCAGTAGTTCAATAGGGTTTGCGGAGGACGAGCAGTACTTC. It encodes CASSSIGFAEDEQYF. The chain was built from TRBV19 and TRBJ2-7; TRBD2 is a weak D gene call, 5 bases matching. The CDR3 spans 15 residues, from the cysteine through the phenylalanine. The read is trimmed to its CDR3 DNA, 45 bases read in frame from base 1. In the germline V gene (reference sequence), CDR1 corresponds to LNHDA and CDR2 to SQIVND. V loses 5 bases, J loses 5 bases, and the germline ends lie 19 bases apart.